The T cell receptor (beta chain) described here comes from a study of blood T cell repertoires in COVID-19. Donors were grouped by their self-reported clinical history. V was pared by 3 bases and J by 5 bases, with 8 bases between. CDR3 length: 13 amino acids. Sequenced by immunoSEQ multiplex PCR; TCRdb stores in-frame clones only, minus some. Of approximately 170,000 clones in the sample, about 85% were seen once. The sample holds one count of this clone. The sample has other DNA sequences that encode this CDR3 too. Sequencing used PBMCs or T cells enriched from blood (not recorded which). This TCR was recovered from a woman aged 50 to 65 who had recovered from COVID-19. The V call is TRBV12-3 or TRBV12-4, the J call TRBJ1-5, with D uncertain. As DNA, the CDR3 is TGTGCCAGCAGTTTGGAGGGCGATCAGCCCCAGCATTTT. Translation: CASSLEGDQPQHF.